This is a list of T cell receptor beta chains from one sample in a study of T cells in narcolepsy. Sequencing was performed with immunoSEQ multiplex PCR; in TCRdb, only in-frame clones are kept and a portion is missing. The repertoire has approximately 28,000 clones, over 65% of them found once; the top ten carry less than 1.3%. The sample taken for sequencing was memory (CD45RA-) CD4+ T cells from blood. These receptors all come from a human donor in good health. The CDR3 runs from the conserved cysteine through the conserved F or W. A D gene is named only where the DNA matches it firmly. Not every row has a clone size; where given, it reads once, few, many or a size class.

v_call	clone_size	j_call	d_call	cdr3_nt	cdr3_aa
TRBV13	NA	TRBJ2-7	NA	TGTGCCAGCAGCTTACGTTCCGAGCAGTACTTC	CASSLRSEQYF
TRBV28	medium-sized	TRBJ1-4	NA	TGTGCCAGCAGTTCGAGCGCCCTTAATGAAAAACTGTTTTTT	CASSSSALNEKLFF
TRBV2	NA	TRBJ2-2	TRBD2	TGTGCCAGCAATGGACTAGCGGGAGGAAGGACCGGGGAGCTGTTTTTT	CASNGLAGGRTGELFF
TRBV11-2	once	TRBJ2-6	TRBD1	TGTGCCAGCAGCTTCGCGGGACAGGGTAGAACTGGGGCCAACGTCCTGACTTTC	CASSFAGQGRTGANVLTF
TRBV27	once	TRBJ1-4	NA	TGTGCCAGCAGTAGGACAGCCAAGACCGCAACTAATGAAAAACTGTTTTTT	CASSRTAKTATNEKLFF
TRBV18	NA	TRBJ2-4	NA	TGTGCCAGCTCACCACCTAGGTCAGGACAAGAGCTGGCCAAAAACATTCAGTACTTC	CASSPPRSGQELAKNIQYF
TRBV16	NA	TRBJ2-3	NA	TGTGCCAGCCGTAACCTAGGGCACCAACGAGGGTACACAGATACGCAGTATTTT	CASRNLGHQRGYTDTQYF
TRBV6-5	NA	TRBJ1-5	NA	TGTGCCAGCAGTGAAGCTTCATCCTGGCCCCAGCATTTT	CASSEASSWPQHF
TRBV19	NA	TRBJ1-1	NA	TGTGCCAGTAGTATAGCAAAGGGGGGACGGAACACTGAAGCTTTCTTT	CASSIAKGGRNTEAFF
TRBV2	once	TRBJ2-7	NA	TGTGCCAGCAGCGTTAAGACGGGGGGCCACGAGCAGTACTTC	CASSVKTGGHEQYF
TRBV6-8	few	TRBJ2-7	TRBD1	TGTGCCAGCAGTGACAGGGTTCCCCCCTACGAGCAGTACTTC	CASSDRVPPYEQYF
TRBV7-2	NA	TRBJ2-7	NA	TGTGCCAGCAGCGGGACTTCAACCTACGAGCAGTACTTC	CASSGTSTYEQYF
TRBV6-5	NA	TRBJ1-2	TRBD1	TGTGCCAGCAGTTACGGGACAGAAGGGTATGGCTACACCTTC	CASSYGTEGYGYTF
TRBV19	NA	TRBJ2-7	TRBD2	TGTGCCACCAAAGCGGGGCCACACTCCTACGAGCAGTACTTC	CATKAGPHSYEQYF
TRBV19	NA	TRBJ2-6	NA	TGTGCCAGTAGCTGGGATTCAGGTACTGGGGCCAACGTCCTGACTTTC	CASSWDSGTGANVLTF
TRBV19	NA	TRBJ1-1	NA	TGTGCCAGTAGCTCTAAACAGGGCAGGGACACTGAAGCTTTCTTT	CASSSKQGRDTEAFF
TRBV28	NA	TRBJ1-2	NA	TGTGCCAGCAGTACTGGCGCGGCAGCTCCTAACTATGGCTACACCTTC	CASSTGAAAPNYGYTF
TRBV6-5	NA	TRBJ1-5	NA	TGTGCCAGCAGTGAATCTGGGAACAATCAGCCCCAGCATTTT	CASSESGNNQPQHF
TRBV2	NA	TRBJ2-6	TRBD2	TGTGCCAGCAGTGAAACTGGGGGGGTCGGGGCCAACGTCCTGACTTTC	CASSETGGVGANVLTF
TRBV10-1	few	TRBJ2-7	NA	TGCGCCAGCAGTGAGTCCGGGGGAGGCCCACGCGAGCAGTACTTC	CASSESGGGPREQYF
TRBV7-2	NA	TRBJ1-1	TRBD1	TGTGCCAGCAGCCTTAGGGGGACAGGGACGATTGAAGCTTTCTTT	CASSLRGTGTIEAFF
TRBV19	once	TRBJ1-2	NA	TGTGCCAGTACCGTGGGGAGTCTCCGGACCTATGGCTACACCTTC	CASTVGSLRTYGYTF
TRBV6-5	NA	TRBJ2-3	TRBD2	TGTGCCAGCAGCGGACTAGCGGGAACAGATACGCAGTATTTT	CASSGLAGTDTQYF
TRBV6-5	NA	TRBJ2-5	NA	TGTGCCAGCTTCCCTTCCTTGACTCGAAAAGAGACCCAGTACTTC	CASFPSLTRKETQYF
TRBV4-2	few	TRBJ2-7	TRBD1	TGTGCCAGCAGCCAACAGACAGGGGTCGGCGAGCAGTACTTC	CASSQQTGVGEQYF
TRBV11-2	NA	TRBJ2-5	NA	TGTGCCAGCAGCCGCGGGACACAAGAGACCCAGTACTTC	CASSRGTQETQYF
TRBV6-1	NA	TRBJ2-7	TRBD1	TGTGCCAGCAGTGTCCAGGGGGCATCCTACGAGCAGTACTTC	CASSVQGASYEQYF
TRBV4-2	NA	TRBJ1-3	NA	TGTGCCAGCAGCCAAGACCCGACAGAAGAAAACACCATATATTTT	CASSQDPTEENTIYF
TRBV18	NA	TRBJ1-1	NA	TGTGCCAGCTCACCCGACAGTGTGGATGAAGCTTTCTTT	CASSPDSVDEAFF
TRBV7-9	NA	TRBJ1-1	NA	TGTGCCAGCAGCTTACCGTGGGGGACTGAAGCTTTCTTT	CASSLPWGTEAFF
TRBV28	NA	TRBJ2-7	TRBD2	TGTGCCAGCAGTTTCGGTAGCGGGAGGGCCTACGAGCAGTACTTC	CASSFGSGRAYEQYF
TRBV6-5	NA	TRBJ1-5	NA	TGTGCCAGCAGTTACTCGATGGGGGGGTGGAATCAGCCCCAGCATTTT	CASSYSMGGWNQPQHF
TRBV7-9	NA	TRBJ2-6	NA	TGTGCCAGCAGCTGGCTCCAGGGATCGAGCTCTGGGGCCAACGTCCTGACTTTC	CASSWLQGSSSGANVLTF
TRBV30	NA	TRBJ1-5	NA	TGTGCCTGGAGTGTTCAGAGGAGTAGCAATCAGCCCCAGCATTTT	CAWSVQRSSNQPQHF
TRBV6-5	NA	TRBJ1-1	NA	TGTGCCAGCAGTTATTCTGGGGGCACTGAAGCTTTCTTT	CASSYSGGTEAFF
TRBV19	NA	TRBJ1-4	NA	TGTGCCAGTAGGGCAGGGATTGAAAAACTGTTTTTT	CASRAGIEKLFF
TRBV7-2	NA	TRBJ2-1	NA	TGTGCCAGCAGCAAGGACAGCGTGGGCAATGAGCAGTTCTTC	CASSKDSVGNEQFF
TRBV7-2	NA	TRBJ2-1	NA	TGTGCCAGCAGCTCATCAAACGGGGGCCTTGAGCAGTTCTTC	CASSSSNGGLEQFF
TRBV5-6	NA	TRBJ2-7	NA	TGTGCCAGCAGCTTGGCGTTATCGCCGCTGTACTTC	CASSLALSPLYF
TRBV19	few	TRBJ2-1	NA	TGTGCCAGTAGTTTGCGGGCCCTCAATGAGCAGTTCTTC	CASSLRALNEQFF
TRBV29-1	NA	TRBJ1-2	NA	TGCAGCGTTGCGGTCCGGATAGATAACTATGGCTACACCTTC	CSVAVRIDNYGYTF
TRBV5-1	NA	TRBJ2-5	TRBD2	TGCGCCAGCAGCTTGGTTCCTAGCGGGAGGGAGACCCAGTACTTC	CASSLVPSGRETQYF
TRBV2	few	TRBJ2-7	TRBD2	TGTGCCAGCAGCGACGGTACGGGAGGGCCTTGGGAGCAGTACTTC	CASSDGTGGPWEQYF